What follows are 20 T cell receptor beta chains derived from one specimen sequenced in a study of T cell responses to AZD1222 COVID-19 vaccine. Sequenced by immunoSEQ multiplex PCR; TCRdb stores in-frame clones only, minus some. The sample yields about 56,000 clones, over 80% seen once. Material: peripheral blood, obtained on day 0 of AZD1222 vaccination. Receptor source: an adult in good health.

This CDR3 reads CASTTSGGVATEAFF. The CDR3 DNA reads TGTGCCAGTACTACCTCGGGCGGGGTGGCCACTGAAGCTTTCTTT. J is TRBJ1-1 and V is TRBV19; D remains ambiguous. CDR1 and CDR2 (germline): LNHDA, SQIVND (reference sequence). V was clipped by 7 bases and J by 4 bases, with 19 bases between them. This CDR3 contains 15 residues.

The CDR3: CASRFLAGGRDNEQFF. The CDR3 bases are TGTGCCAGCAGATTTTTAGCGGGAGGCAGAGACAATGAGCAGTTCTTC. The chain carries TRBV4-2 and TRBJ2-1; 10 nucleotides line up with TRBD2. With V trimmed by 6 bases and J by 5 bases, 10 bases remained unmatched. The germline gives CDR1 LGHNA, CDR2 YNFKEQ. The CDR3 length is 16 residues.

The chain combines TRBV30 with TRBJ1-2, with D possibly being TRBD1 (6 bases). Germline CDR1 GTSNPN, CDR2 SVGIG (reference sequence). The CDR3 is made up of 15 amino acids. V was cut by 3 bases and J by 5 bases, with 19 bases left in between. The CDR3 sequence: CAWRRTGSEGYGYTF. CDR3 in DNA: TGTGCCTGGAGGCGAACAGGGAGTGAAGGGTATGGCTACACCTTC.

This chain connects TRBV29-1 to TRBJ2-1; D possibly corresponds to TRBD1 (5 bases). V was cut by 4 bases and J by 8 bases, with 9 bases left in between. The CDR3 spans 11 residues. Germline CDR1 and CDR2: SQVTM and ANQGSEA. CDR3 sequence: CSVGRAHEQFF. The CDR3, as DNA: TGCAGCGTTGGCAGGGCCCATGAGCAGTTCTTC.

V is TRBV13 and J is TRBJ1-1; the D is unclear. V was shortened by 5 bases and J by 5 bases, with 6 bases between the two germline ends. The CDR3 loop spans 11 amino acids. Germline CDR1 and CDR2: PRHDT and FYEKMQ (reference sequence). The CDR3: CASSERTEAFF. CDR3 nucleotides: TGTGCCAGCAGCGAGAGGACTGAAGCTTTCTTT.

The rearrangement joins TRBV5-4 to TRBJ1-6; no reliable D call. With 4 bases removed from V and 8 bases from J, the gap between germline ends came to 7 bases. CDR3 size: 12 residues. Germline lookup yields CDR1 SGHNT and CDR2 YYREEE (reference sequence). The CDR3 nucleotides are TGTGCCAGCAGCGAGTGGGATTCACCCCTCCACTTT. Translation: CASSEWDSPLHF. The full variable domain, with the rest looked up from reference TRBV5-4 and TRBJ1-6, is ETGVTQSPTHLIKTRGQQVTLRCSSQSGHNTVSWYQQALGQGPQFIFQYYREEENGRGNFPPRFSGLQFPNYSSELNVNALELDDSALYLCASSEWDSPLHFGNGTRLTVT.

This sequence joins TRBV6-2 or TRBV6-3 and TRBJ1-2; D gene uncertain. The germline V gene has CDR1 MNHEY and CDR2 SVGEGT. The CDR3 loop spans 15 amino acids. V shed 0 bases and J shed 0 bases, with 8 bases lying between them. CDR3 coding DNA: TGTGCCAGCAGTTACTCATACAGTTCTAACTATGGCTACACCTTC. It is translated as CASSYSYSSNYGYTF.

CDR3 region: CASSLGTTNNSPLHF. For the CDR3, the DNA is TGTGCCAGCAGCCTAGGGACAACTAATAATTCACCCCTCCACTTT. This rearrangement joins TRBV6-5 to TRBJ1-6; perhaps TRBD1 as D (6 bases). The germline V and J ends were trimmed by 6 bases and 5 bases, with 14 bases remaining between them. The germline gives CDR1 MNHEY, CDR2 SVGAGI. This CDR3 contains 15 residues.

This clone was seen a few times. V gene TRBV5-1 combines with J gene TRBJ2-7, with 9 bases aligning to TRBD2. Looked up from germline, CDR1 is SGHRS and CDR2 is YFSETQ. The ends lost 5 bases at V and 1 base at J; junction bases unmatched: 4. The CDR3 extends over 14 amino acids. The CDR3 protein is CASSQAGGSYEQYF. For the CDR3, the DNA is TGCGCCAGCAGTCAAGCGGGAGGATCCTACGAGCAGTACTTC. Variable domain in full (rest from reference TRBV5-1 and TRBJ2-7): KAGVTQTPRYLIKTRGQQVTLSCSPISGHRSVSWYQQTPGQGLQFLFEYFSETQRNKGNFPGRFSGRQFSNSRSEMNVSTLELGDSALYLCASSQAGGSYEQYFGPGTRLTVT.

The rearrangement joins TRBV4-2 to TRBJ2-7, with 7 bases that match TRBD1. V lost 1 base and J lost 2; bases outside the gene matches: 5. Germline V gene lookup returns CDR1 LGHNA and CDR2 YNFKEQ. The CDR3 is 15 amino acids. DNA for the CDR3: TGTGCCAGCAGCCAAGCAACAGGGGCGACCTACGAGCAGTACTTC. It codes for CASSQATGATYEQYF.

Written as DNA, the CDR3 is TGTGCCTGGAGCGTTCAGGGGGTTTCCTCTGGAAACACCATATATTTT. It yields the protein CAWSVQGVSSGNTIYF. The V and J genes are TRBV30 and TRBJ1-3; 7 positions match TRBD1. The V and J ends lost 3 bases and 0 bases, in that order; junction bases with no gene match: 8. The CDR3 spans 16 residues. The germline CDR1 and CDR2 sequences are GTSNPN and SVGIG (reference sequence).

The V and J genes are TRBV5-1 and TRBJ1-1; D not certain. Germline assignment: CDR1 SGHRS and CDR2 YFSETQ. Trimming took off 4 bases at V and 0 bases at J, with 10 bases between the two ends. The CDR3 has 14 residues. The chain's CDR3 is CASSREALNTEAFF. In nucleotides, the CDR3 is TGCGCCAGCAGCCGGGAGGCCCTGAACACTGAAGCTTTCTTT. Full variable domain (remainder filled in from reference TRBV5-1 and TRBJ1-1): KAGVTQTPRYLIKTRGQQVTLSCSPISGHRSVSWYQQTPGQGLQFLFEYFSETQRNKGNFPGRFSGRQFSNSRSEMNVSTLELGDSALYLCASSREALNTEAFFGQGTRLTVV.

The chain couples TRBV5-1 to TRBJ1-1, with 7 bases fitting TRBD1. CDR1 SGHRS and CDR2 YFSETQ come from the germline V gene. The CDR3 sequence is 16 residues long. The ends lost 2 bases at V and 2 bases at J; junction bases unmatched: 9. The DNA of the CDR3 is TGCGCCAGCAGCTTCCTGTATGGGACAGATAACACTGAAGCTTTCTTT. Amino acid sequence: CASSFLYGTDNTEAFF.

The chain has TRBV5-1 and TRBJ2-7; TRBD2 might be the D (6 bases). The length of the CDR3 is 15 residues. Germline V lookup: CDR1 SGHRS, CDR2 YFSETQ. Between the trimmed V and J ends, which lost 4 bases and 2 bases, there was a span of 16 bases. CDR3 sequence: CASSPFPGRTYEQYF. DNA of the CDR3: TGCGCCAGCAGCCCCTTCCCAGGGAGGACCTACGAGCAGTACTTC.

The chain carries TRBV10-1 and TRBJ2-7; 9 bases are shared with TRBD2. Germline V CDR1 and CDR2: WNHNN, SYGVQD (reference sequence). V lost 3 bases to trimming and J lost 7 bases; unmatched junction nucleotides: 13. This CDR3 is built from 16 residues. CDR3 sequence: CASSDPIAGESGEQYF. The CDR3 bases are TGCGCCAGCAGTGACCCCATAGCGGGAGAATCGGGAGAGCAGTACTTC.

Comment on this clone: Its ends do not fully match the called genes, so a read error is possible. The V and J genes are TRBV20-1 and TRBJ1-5; D unresolved. The CDR3 consists of 8 residues. In germline, CDR1 is DFQATT, CDR2 SNEGSKA (reference sequence). CDR3 sequence (DNA): TGCAGTGCTAGACCCTTCGCTTTT. Protein product: CSARPFAF.

The chain joins TRBV13 to TRBJ2-1, with TRBD2 identical over 12 bases. Trimming took 6 bases from V and 4 from J; bases not matched to a gene: 7. The CDR3 has 16 amino acids. Germline CDR1 reads PRHDT; CDR2 reads FYEKMQ (reference sequence). CDR3 DNA: TGTGCCAGCAGTTTGGGGACTAGCGGGTCTTACAATGAGCAGTTCTTC. Protein sequence: CASSLGTSGSYNEQFF.

This clone came up a few times. The chain joins TRBV6-2 or TRBV6-3 to TRBJ2-5, with 8 bases fitting TRBD1. CDR3 size: 17 residues. Germline-derived CDR1 and CDR2 are MNHEY and SVGEGT. V lost 0 bases to trimming and J lost 5 bases; unmatched junction nucleotides: 11. The CDR3 DNA follows: TGTGCCAGCAGTTACTCCCCATGGGACAGGTGGACGGAGACCCAGTACTTC. Residues: CASSYSPWDRWTETQYF.

The CDR3 DNA sequence: TGTGCCAGTAGTATCAAACCGGGACTAGCGGGAGTTGCGCCCAAAAACATTCAGTACTTC. Its translation is CASSIKPGLAGVAPKNIQYF. The chain combines TRBV19 with TRBJ2-4; 14 nucleotides align to TRBD2. The length of the CDR3 is 20 residues. Germline values: CDR1 LNHDA, CDR2 SQIVND (reference sequence). Trimming took 3 bases from V and 2 from J; bases not matched to a gene: 12. The complete variable domain, with remaining parts taken from reference TRBV19 and TRBJ2-4, reads DGGITQSPKYLFRKEGQNVTLSCEQNLNHDAMYWYRQDPGQGLRLIYYSQIVNDFQKGDIAEGYSVSREKKESFPLTVTSAQKNPTAFYLCASSIKPGLAGVAPKNIQYFGAGTRLSVL.

By share, this clone ranks as medium-sized. The genes are TRBV14 and TRBJ2-7, with D possibly matching TRBD1 (6 bases). CDR3 length: 15 residues. The germline CDR1 and CDR2 sequences are SGHDN and FVKESK. V was cut by 1 base and J by 3 bases, with 13 bases left in between. CDR3 DNA: TGTGCCAGCAGCCAAGTCTCGGCGGACAGCTACGAGCAGTACTTC. Amino acids: CASSQVSADSYEQYF. Drawing the rest from reference TRBV14 and TRBJ2-7, the complete variable domain is EAGVTQFPSHSVIEKGQTVTLRCDPISGHDNLYWYRRVMGKEIKFLLHFVKESKQDESGMPNNRFLAERTGGTYSTLKVQPAELEDSGVYFCASSQVSADSYEQYFGPGTRLTVT.